The T cell receptor (beta chain) under discussion was sequenced for a study of T cell responses to AZD1222 COVID-19 vaccine. Repertoires were generated with immunoSEQ multiplex PCR, while TCRdb's copy carries only in-frame clones and drops some. The sample records fewer than 100,000 clones, roughly 86% being singletons. J was trimmed by 7 bases and V by 2 bases; bases with no gene match: 2. This CDR3 has 13 amino acids. Germline lookup yields CDR1 LNHDA and CDR2 SQIVND (reference sequence). Pooling of second doses given at about 4 or about 12 weeks was done. This TCR came from an adult who received the AZD1222 COVID-19 vaccine. The source was peripheral blood, collected 28 days after the second AZD1222 dose. The chain uses TRBV19 and TRBJ1-2; TRBD1 aligns across 9 bases. The CDR3 DNA reads as TGTGCCAGTAGTATAACGACAGGGGGTGGCTACACCTTC. It translates to CASSITTGGGYTF.